This T cell receptor beta chain comes out of a study of early T cells in non-severe SARS-CoV-2 infection. One entry per CDR3 protein results from TCRdb running MiXCR on the 5' RACE reads. The data show tens of thousands of distinct CDR3 sequences, around 5.3% seen once. This CDR3 is built from 11 residues. CDR1 LNHDA and CDR2 SQIVND come from the germline V gene (reference sequence). Trimming removed 3 bases from V and 9 bases from J, with 6 bases in between. This clonotype was seen repeatedly, ten times or more. The J gene is TRBJ2-1, the V gene TRBV19; no clear D. The sequence was collected from an adult who was a healthcare worker with PCR-confirmed SARS-CoV-2 infection or an uninfected control (not recorded which). The sequenced sample consisted of whole blood. CDR3 region: CASSIVGEQFF. CDR3 DNA: TGTGCCAGTAGTATTGTTGGTGAGCAGTTCTTC.